A single sample is the source of the 22 T cell receptor beta chains below, sequenced in a study of regulatory T cells in long-lasting Graves disease. Time point indicated: newly diagnosed GD, antithyroid drugs for less than 3 months. The TCR library was made from RNA that had been extracted from PBMCs in TRIzol. Arm-PCR of CDR3 regions with iRepertoire HTBI primers generated TCR beta libraries. TCRdb used MiXCR to reprocess the multiplex PCR reads, holding one entry per CDR3 protein. Counted here are under 300,000 distinct CDR3 sequences, around 17% occurring once; the ten biggest clones make up roughly a fifth. The starting material was peripheral blood mononuclear cells (PBMCs), obtained at new diagnosis, from a patient treated with antithyroid drugs. These TCRs come from a female donor with Graves disease.

The table lists this clonotype with many counts. The chain employs TRBV30 and TRBJ1-4; D gene uncertain. Germline-derived CDR1 and CDR2 are GTSNPN and SVGIG (reference sequence). Trimming shortened V by 3 bases and J by 6 bases, and 5 bases separated the two germline ends. The CDR3 is 11 residues long. CDR3 amino acids: CAWRGDEKLFF. The CDR3 DNA follows: TGTGCCTGGAGGGGCGATGAAAAACTGTTTTTT. Combining the CDR3 with reference TRBV30 and TRBJ1-4 gives the whole variable domain SQTIHQWPATLVQPVGSPLSLECTVEGTSNPNLYWYRQAAGRGLQLLFYSVGIGQISSEVPQNLSASRPQDRQFILSSKKLLLSDSGFYLCAWRGDEKLFFGSGTQLSVL.

This clonotype was counted ten times or more. This sequence joins TRBV5-1 and TRBJ2-2, with no clear D. V was pared by 4 bases and J by 8 bases, with 9 bases between. The CDR3 sequence is 12 residues long. Germline V gene data show CDR1 as SGHRS and CDR2 as YFSETQ. CDR3 nucleotide sequence: TGCGCCAGCAGCCTCGCATTGGGGGAGCTGTTTTTT. Translating gives CASSLALGELFF.

This clonotype was counted many times. This chain connects TRBV10-3 to TRBJ2-1; D is uncertain. V lost 8 bases and J lost 8, with 19 bases in between. The CDR3 is 14 residues long. From germline, CDR1 is ENHRY and CDR2 SYGVKD. The DNA of the CDR3 is TGTGCCATCTTAGACACTACGAGCTCCCATGAGCAGTTCTTC. Its protein product is CAILDTTSSHEQFF.

This chain connects TRBV7-2 to TRBJ2-7; maybe TRBD1 (6 bases). The V end was cut by 9 bases, the J end by 0 bases, with 18 bases between. The CDR3 has 15 amino acids. Looked up from germline, CDR1 is SGHTA and CDR2 is FQGNSA. The CDR3 spells CASAASGQHSYEQYF. The CDR3 DNA is TGTGCCAGTGCGGCTTCGGGACAACACTCCTACGAGCAGTACTTC.

The CDR3 bases are TGCAGTGCTAGGGGGGACTTAGCGGGAGAGTTGGACGAGCAGTACTTC. This encodes CSARGDLAGELDEQYF. This chain links TRBV20-1 with TRBJ2-7, with 9 bases lining up with TRBD2. The V gene end was trimmed by 3 bases and the J gene end by 5 bases; junction bases not matched to a gene: 14. This CDR3 region has 16 residues. Germline lookup yields CDR1 DFQATT and CDR2 SNEGSKA (reference sequence).

Worth noting for this clonotype: This probably arose from a read error, given a far larger clone one base away. The V and J genes are TRBV2 and TRBJ2-1; D is perhaps TRBD1 (6 bases). The DNA end favors TRBJ2-5, so the J call may be wrong. CDR1 is SNHLY and CDR2 is FYNNEI in the germline V gene. The CDR3 has 13 residues. This CDR3 is CASKGVGQETQYF. CDR3 bases: TGTGCCAGCAAGGGGGTTGGCCAAGAGACCCAGTACTTC.

This clonotype was picked up many times. V gene TRBV20-1 combines with J gene TRBJ2-1; D remains unclear. There are 14 residues in the CDR3. Germline values: CDR1 DFQATT, CDR2 SNEGSKA (reference sequence). Deletions cut 6 bases from V and 9 bases from J, with 21 bases between. The CDR3 reads CSARFSSHSGEQFF. The CDR3 DNA sequence: TGCAGTGCCCGATTTAGCTCCCATTCGGGTGAGCAGTTCTTC.

In its sample, this clonotype was seen many times. The chain uses TRBV28 and TRBJ2-7; 12 bases map to TRBD2. Germline V lookup: CDR1 MDHEN, CDR2 SYDVKM. This CDR3 spans 19 amino acids. The trim removed 4 bases at V and 0 bases at J, leaving 13 bases unmatched. The DNA for the CDR3 is TGTGCCAGCAGTTCCCTCGGACTAGCGGGAACTACTTCCTCCTACGAGCAGTACTTC. It encodes CASSSLGLAGTTSSYEQYF. The full variable domain, its missing parts supplied by reference TRBV28 and TRBJ2-7, is DVKVTQSSRYLVKRTGEKVFLECVQDMDHENMFWYRQDPGLGLRLIYFSYDVKMKEKGDIPEGYSVSREKKERFSLILESASTNQTSMYLCASSSLGLAGTTSSYEQYFGPGTRLTVT.

The sample holds many counts of this clonotype. Mismatch with germline at one junction end may stem from a read error. The J gene is TRBJ2-2, the V gene TRBV6-1; no reliable D call. The CDR3 consists of 13 residues. From germline, CDR1 is MNHNS and CDR2 SASEGT. Here the CDR3 reads CASREGNTGELFF. The DNA for the CDR3 is TGTGCCAGCAGGGAAGGGAACACCGGGGAGCTGTTTTTT.

The chain carries TRBV5-6 and TRBJ1-4; D may be TRBD1 (6 bases). The CDR3 sequence is 15 residues long. V dropped 4 bases and J dropped 4 bases, with 14 bases sitting between them. Per germline, CDR1 SGHDT and CDR2 YYEEEE. The CDR3 nucleotides are TGTGCCAGCAGCCGTTCCGGGACAAGTAATGAAAAACTGTTTTTT. Residues: CASSRSGTSNEKLFF.

This clonotype was observed at least ten times. V and J are TRBV10-3 and TRBJ1-2; 8 positions match TRBD1. The J segment lost 8 bases and the V segment lost 3 bases, leaving 8 bases of the junction unmatched. CDR1 and CDR2 (germline): ENHRY, SYGVKD. This CDR3 is 14 amino acids long. CDR3 DNA: TGTGCCATCAGTGATTCCCAGGGGGCGTCAGGCTACACCTTC. Its protein product is CAISDSQGASGYTF.

This clonotype has a count of ten or more. The chain employs TRBV20-1 and TRBJ2-1; weak D call: TRBD2 (6 bases). Germline-derived CDR1 and CDR2 are DFQATT and SNEGSKA (reference sequence). V gave up 6 bases and J gave up 0 bases, with 12 bases separating them. This CDR3 is built from 14 residues. CDR3 amino acids: CSARDLSSYNEQFF. The DNA of the CDR3 is TGCAGTGCCAGGGACTTGAGCTCCTACAATGAGCAGTTCTTC.

The V and J genes are TRBV7-9 and TRBJ1-1; D not resolved. The CDR3 extends over 14 amino acids. The germline V gene encodes CDR1 SEHNR and CDR2 FQNEAQ (reference sequence). V was cut by 6 bases and J by 2 bases, with 13 bases left in between. The CDR3 loop reads CASSHLGVNTEAFF. As DNA, the CDR3 is TGTGCCAGCAGTCATCTCGGGGTCAACACTGAAGCTTTCTTT.

In this sample, this clonotype turned up many times. The rearrangement uses TRBV24-1 and TRBJ2-3; D is ambiguous. From germline, CDR1 is KGHDR and CDR2 SFDVKD. The V end lost 3 bases, the J end lost 0 bases, and 3 bases lay between the germline ends. The CDR3 runs 13 residues. The CDR3 loop reads CATSDASTDTQYF. The CDR3 nucleotides are TGTGCCACCAGTGATGCCAGCACAGATACGCAGTATTTT.

This clonotype was found many times. The V and J genes are TRBV20-1 and TRBJ2-7, with D perhaps matching TRBD2 (6 bases). This CDR3 is 15 amino acids long. V shed 6 bases and J shed 4 bases, with 22 bases lying between them. Germline values: CDR1 DFQATT, CDR2 SNEGSKA (reference sequence). The CDR3 bases are TGCAGTGCAATAGAAGGGGACGGGACTGTTTACGAGCAGTACTTC. Translated: CSAIEGDGTVYEQYF.

The chain recombines TRBV6-2 or TRBV6-3 with TRBJ1-2; D is ambiguous. Germline V CDR1 and CDR2: MNHEY, SVGEGT. The CDR3 extends over 14 amino acids. The ends were cut back, 0 bases at V and 4 bases at J, with 9 bases in the middle. The CDR3 sequence is CASSYSIPAYGYTF. CDR3 nucleotides: TGTGCCAGCAGTTACTCGATCCCCGCCTATGGCTACACCTTC.

In this sample, this clonotype turned up many times. The J gene is TRBJ2-6, the V gene TRBV6-5; either TRBD1 or TRBD2 may supply D (5 bases each). The CDR3 sequence is 18 residues long. Trimming shortened V by 2 bases and J by 1 base, and 15 bases separated the two germline ends. From germline, CDR1 is MNHEY and CDR2 SVGAGI. The CDR3 sequence is CASSYGGRGRSGANVLTF. CDR3 coding DNA: TGTGCCAGCAGTTACGGGGGTCGGGGACGGTCTGGGGCCAACGTCCTGACTTTC.

This clonotype was counted ten times or more. The chain is built from TRBV29-1 and TRBJ1-1; D unclear. V lost 4 bases, J lost 10 bases, and 16 bases lay in between. The CDR3 consists of 12 residues. The V gene's germline CDR1 is SQVTM and CDR2 ANQGSEA. The CDR3 nucleotides are TGCAGCGTTGGCAGTGGCCGGGTTGGAGCTTTCTTT. Amino acid sequence: CSVGSGRVGAFF.

To note about this clonotype: It is likely a read error: a sequence one base away is far more abundant. The V and J genes are TRBV25-1 and TRBJ2-7, with D perhaps matching TRBD2 (6 bases). This CDR3 contains 15 residues. The V end lost 3 bases, the J end lost 4 bases, and 16 bases lay between the germline ends. The germline V gene encodes CDR1 MGHDK and CDR2 SYGVNS. The CDR3 DNA is TGTGCCAGCAGTGACAGGGACCTCGGGAGTTACGAGCAGTACTTC. Amino acid sequence: CASSDRDLGSYEQYF.

The V and J genes are TRBV6-1 and TRBJ1-1; D may be TRBD1 (5 bases). Germline V CDR1 and CDR2: MNHNS, SASEGT. The CDR3 loop spans 14 amino acids. The V and J ends lost 6 bases and 2 bases respectively, with 13 bases between them. The CDR3 nucleotides read TGTGCCAGCAGGTCAGGGTACGGAAACACTGAAGCTTTCTTT. It encodes CASRSGYGNTEAFF.

This clonotype was found a few times. This chain joins TRBV9 and TRBJ2-5; no definite D call. V lost 2 bases and J 2 bases, leaving 16 bases between the germline ends. CDR1 SGDLS and CDR2 YYNGEE come from the germline V gene. The CDR3 is 16 residues long. CDR3 in amino acids: CASSVAGGHLQETQYF. The CDR3 DNA follows: TGTGCCAGCAGCGTGGCCGGCGGCCATCTACAAGAGACCCAGTACTTC.

This clonotype was counted at least ten times. The chain links TRBV24-1 to TRBJ2-5, with 9 bases that match TRBD1. V lost 3 bases to trimming and J lost 4 bases; unmatched junction nucleotides: 2. Germline assignment: CDR1 KGHDR and CDR2 SFDVKD. The CDR3 length is 14 residues. The chain's CDR3 is CATSDKQGAETQYF. CDR3 sequence (DNA): TGTGCCACCAGTGATAAACAGGGGGCAGAGACCCAGTACTTC.